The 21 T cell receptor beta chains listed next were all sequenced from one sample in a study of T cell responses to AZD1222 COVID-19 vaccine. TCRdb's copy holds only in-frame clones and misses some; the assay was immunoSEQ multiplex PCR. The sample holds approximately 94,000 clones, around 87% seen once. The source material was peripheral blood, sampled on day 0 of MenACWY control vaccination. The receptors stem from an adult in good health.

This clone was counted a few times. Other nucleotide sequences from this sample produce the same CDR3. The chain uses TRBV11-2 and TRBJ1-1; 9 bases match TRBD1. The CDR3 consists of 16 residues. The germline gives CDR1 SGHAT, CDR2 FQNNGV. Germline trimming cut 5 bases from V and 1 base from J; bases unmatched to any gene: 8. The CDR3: CASSLTGGGWNTEAFF. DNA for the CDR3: TGTGCCAGCAGCCTCACAGGGGGCGGGTGGAACACTGAAGCTTTCTTT. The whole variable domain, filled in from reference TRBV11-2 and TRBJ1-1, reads EAGVAQSPRYKIIEKRQSVAFWCNPISGHATLYWYQQILGQGPKLLIQFQNNGVVDDSQLPKDRFSAERLKGVDSTLKIQPAKLEDSAVYLCASSLTGGGWNTEAFFGQGTRLTVV.

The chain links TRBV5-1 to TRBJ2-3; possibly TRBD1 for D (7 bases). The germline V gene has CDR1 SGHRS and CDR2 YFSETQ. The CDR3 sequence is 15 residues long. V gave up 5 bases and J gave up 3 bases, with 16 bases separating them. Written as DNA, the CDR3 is TGCGCCAGCAGTAGAGGGGGCGCGGGGACAGATACGCAGTATTTT. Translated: CASSRGGAGTDTQYF.

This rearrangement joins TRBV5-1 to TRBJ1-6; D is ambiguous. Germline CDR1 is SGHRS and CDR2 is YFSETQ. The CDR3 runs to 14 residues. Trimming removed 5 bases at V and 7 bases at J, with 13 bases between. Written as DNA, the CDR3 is TGCGCCAGCAGTTTAGCTCTCGTCAATTCACCCCTCCACTTT. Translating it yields CASSLALVNSPLHF.

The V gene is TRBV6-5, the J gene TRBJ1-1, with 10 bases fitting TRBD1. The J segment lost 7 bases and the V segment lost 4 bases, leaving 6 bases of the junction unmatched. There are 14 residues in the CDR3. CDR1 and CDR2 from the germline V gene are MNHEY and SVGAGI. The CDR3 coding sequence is TGTGCCAGCAGTTCGTCCCGGGACAGGGGTGAAGCTTTCTTT. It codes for CASSSSRDRGEAFF.

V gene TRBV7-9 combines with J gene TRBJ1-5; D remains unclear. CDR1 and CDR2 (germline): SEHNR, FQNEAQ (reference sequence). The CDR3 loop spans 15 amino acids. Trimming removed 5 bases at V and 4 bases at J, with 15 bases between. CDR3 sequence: CASSLVGIANQPQHF. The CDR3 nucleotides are TGTGCCAGCAGCCTAGTGGGGATAGCGAATCAGCCCCAGCATTTT.

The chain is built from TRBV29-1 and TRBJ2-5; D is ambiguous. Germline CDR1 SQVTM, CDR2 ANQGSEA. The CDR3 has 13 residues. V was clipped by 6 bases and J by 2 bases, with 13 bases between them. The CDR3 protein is CSVYDLIQETQYF. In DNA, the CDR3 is TGCAGCGTCTATGACCTGATTCAAGAGACCCAGTACTTC.

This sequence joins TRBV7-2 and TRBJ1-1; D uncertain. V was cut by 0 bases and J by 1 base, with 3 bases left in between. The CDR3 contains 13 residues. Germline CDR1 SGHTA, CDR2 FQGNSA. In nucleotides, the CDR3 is TGTGCCAGCAGCTTAGCAAGGAACACTGAAGCTTTCTTT. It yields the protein CASSLARNTEAFF.

Written as DNA, the CDR3 is TGTGCCAGCAGCTTTAGGGACAGGGGGTTTAGTGAGCAGTTCTTC. Translation gives CASSFRDRGFSEQFF. The V and J genes are TRBV5-4 and TRBJ2-1, with TRBD1 matching 11 bases. Germline CDR1 and CDR2: SGHNT and YYREEE (reference sequence). J gave up 9 bases and V 2 bases, and 7 bases lay outside the gene matches. The CDR3 length is 15 residues.

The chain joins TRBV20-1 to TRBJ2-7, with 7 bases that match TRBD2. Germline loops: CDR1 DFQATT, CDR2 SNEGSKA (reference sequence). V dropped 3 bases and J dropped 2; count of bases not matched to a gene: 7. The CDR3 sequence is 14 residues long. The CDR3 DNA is TGCAGTGCTAGTCTGGCTAGCGGAACCTACGAGCAGTACTTC. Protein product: CSASLASGTYEQYF.

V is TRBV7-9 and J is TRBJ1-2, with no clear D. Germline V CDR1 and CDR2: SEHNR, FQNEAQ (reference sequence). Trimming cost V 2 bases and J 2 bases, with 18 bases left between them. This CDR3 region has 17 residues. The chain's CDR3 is CASSLSGRTGPNYGYTF. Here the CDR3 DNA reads TGTGCCAGCAGCTTATCGGGTAGAACGGGTCCCAACTATGGCTACACCTTC.

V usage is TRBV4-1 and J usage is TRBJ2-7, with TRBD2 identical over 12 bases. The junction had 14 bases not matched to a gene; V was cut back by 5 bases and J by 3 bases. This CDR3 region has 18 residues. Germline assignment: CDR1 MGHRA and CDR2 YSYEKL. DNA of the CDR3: TGCGCCAGCAGCACCATGACTAGCGGGAGACATACCGGCTACGAGCAGTACTTC. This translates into CASSTMTSGRHTGYEQYF.

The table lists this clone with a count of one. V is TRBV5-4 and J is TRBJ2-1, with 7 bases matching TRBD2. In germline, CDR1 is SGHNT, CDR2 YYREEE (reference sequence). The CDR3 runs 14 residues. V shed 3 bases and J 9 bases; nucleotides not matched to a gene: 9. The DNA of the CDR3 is TGTGCCAGCAGCTCGGGACTACCCGTCGGTGAGCAGTTCTTC. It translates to CASSSGLPVGEQFF. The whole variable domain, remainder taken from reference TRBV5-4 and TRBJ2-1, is ETGVTQSPTHLIKTRGQQVTLRCSSQSGHNTVSWYQQALGQGPQFIFQYYREEENGRGNFPPRFSGLQFPNYSSELNVNALELDDSALYLCASSSGLPVGEQFFGPGTRLTVL.

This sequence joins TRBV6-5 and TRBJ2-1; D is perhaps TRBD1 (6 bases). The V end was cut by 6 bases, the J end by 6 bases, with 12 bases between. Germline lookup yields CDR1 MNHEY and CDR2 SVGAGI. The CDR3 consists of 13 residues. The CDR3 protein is CASRNDRINEQFF. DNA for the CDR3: TGTGCCAGCAGAAACGACAGGATCAATGAGCAGTTCTTC.

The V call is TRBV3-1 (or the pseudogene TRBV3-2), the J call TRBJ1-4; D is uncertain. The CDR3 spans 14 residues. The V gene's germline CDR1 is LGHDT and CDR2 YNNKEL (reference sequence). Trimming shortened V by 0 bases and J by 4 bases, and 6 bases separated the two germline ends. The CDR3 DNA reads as TGTGCCAGCAGCCAAGAACTATATAATGAAAAACTGTTTTTT. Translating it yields CASSQELYNEKLFF.

The CDR3 nucleotides read TGTGCCAGCAGCTTAGGGGGGAGCGGGTACAATGAGCAGTTCTTC. Its translation: CASSLGGSGYNEQFF. The V gene is TRBV11-2, the J gene TRBJ2-1; D is possibly TRBD2 (6 bases). This CDR3 is 15 amino acids long. CDR1 is SGHAT and CDR2 is FQNNGV in the germline V gene. Trimming left V 1 base short and J 4 bases short, with 11 bases between.

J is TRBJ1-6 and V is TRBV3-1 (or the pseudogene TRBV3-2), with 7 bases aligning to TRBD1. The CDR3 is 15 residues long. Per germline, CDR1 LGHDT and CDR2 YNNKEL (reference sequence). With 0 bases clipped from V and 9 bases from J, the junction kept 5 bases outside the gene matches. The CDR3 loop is CASSQEGGVGSPLHF. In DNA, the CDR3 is TGTGCCAGCAGCCAAGAAGGGGGCGTGGGTTCACCCCTCCACTTT.

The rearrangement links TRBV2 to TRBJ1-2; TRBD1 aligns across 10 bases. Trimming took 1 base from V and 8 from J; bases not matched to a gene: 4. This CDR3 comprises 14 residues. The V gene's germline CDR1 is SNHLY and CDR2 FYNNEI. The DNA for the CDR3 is TGTGCCAGCAGTGAAGGGAGGGACAGGGGAGGCTACACCTTC. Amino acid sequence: CASSEGRDRGGYTF.

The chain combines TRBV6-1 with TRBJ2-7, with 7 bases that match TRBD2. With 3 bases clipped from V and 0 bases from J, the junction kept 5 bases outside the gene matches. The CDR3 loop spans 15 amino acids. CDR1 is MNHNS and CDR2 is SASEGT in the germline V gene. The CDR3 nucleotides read TGTGCCAGCAGTGAGAGGACTAGGAGCTCCTACGAGCAGTACTTC. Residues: CASSERTRSSYEQYF.

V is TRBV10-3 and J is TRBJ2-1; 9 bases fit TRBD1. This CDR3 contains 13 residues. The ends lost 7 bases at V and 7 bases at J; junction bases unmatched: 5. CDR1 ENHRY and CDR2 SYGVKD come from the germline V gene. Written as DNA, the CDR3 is TGTGCCATCAAGATGGACAGGGGAAATGAGCAGTTCTTC. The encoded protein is CAIKMDRGNEQFF.

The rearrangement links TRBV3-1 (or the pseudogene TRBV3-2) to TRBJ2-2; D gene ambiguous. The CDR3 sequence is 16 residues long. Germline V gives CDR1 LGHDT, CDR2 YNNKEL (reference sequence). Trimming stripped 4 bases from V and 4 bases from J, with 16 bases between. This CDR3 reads CASSLEAVRGTGELFF. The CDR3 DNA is TGTGCCAGCAGCCTCGAGGCAGTAAGAGGCACCGGGGAGCTGTTTTTT.

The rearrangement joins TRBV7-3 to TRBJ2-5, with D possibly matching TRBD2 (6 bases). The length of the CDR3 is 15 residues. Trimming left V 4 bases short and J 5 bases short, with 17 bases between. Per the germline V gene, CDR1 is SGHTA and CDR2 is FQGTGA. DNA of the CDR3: TGTGCCAGCAGCTCCCGCGGAGGGGAAGGGGAGACCCAGTACTTC. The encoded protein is CASSSRGGEGETQYF.